This TCR beta chain was sequenced in a study of T-cell reconstitution after alpha-beta-depleted transplantation in children. Preparation of the TCRbeta library used unique molecular identifiers. Each CDR3 protein gets one entry after TCRdb re-called the PCR reads with MiXCR. The table shows 250,000 to 300,000 distinct CDR3 sequences, with 11% occurring only once. Whole-study findings and limits: TCRbeta diversity was high at day 60 in some patients (a result of surviving recipient T cells and thymic progenitors).

CDR1 DFQATT and CDR2 SNEGSKA come from the germline V gene (reference sequence). The ends lost 6 bases at V and 2 bases at J; junction bases unmatched: 6. The CDR3 runs to 13 residues. In the case of this clonotype: Its antigen remains unidentified.

The starting material was peripheral blood, obtained 180 days after TCRalphabeta/CD19-depleted stem cell transplant. This receptor was identified in a male patient aged 2-15 years who had a stem cell transplant for chronic granulomatous disease, so the T cells may come from the graft donor. This chain connects TRBV20-1 to TRBJ2-7; TRBD2 agrees at 8 bases. The CDR3 nucleotides read TGCAGTGCCCGGGGGGGGGTTACCTACGAGCAGTACTTC. Protein: CSARGGVTYEQYF.